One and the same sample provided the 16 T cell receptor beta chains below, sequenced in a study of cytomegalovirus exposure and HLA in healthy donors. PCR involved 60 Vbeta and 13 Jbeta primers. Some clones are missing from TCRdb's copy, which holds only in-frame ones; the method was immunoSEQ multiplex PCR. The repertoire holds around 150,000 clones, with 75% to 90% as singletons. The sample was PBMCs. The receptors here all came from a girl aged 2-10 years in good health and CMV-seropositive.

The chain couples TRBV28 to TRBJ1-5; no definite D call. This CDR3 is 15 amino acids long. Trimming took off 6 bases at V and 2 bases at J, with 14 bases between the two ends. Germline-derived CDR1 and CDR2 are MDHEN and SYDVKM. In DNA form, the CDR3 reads TGTGCCAGCAGCCCTGGCGGGCATGGCAATCAGCCCCAGCATTTT. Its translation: CASSPGGHGNQPQHF.

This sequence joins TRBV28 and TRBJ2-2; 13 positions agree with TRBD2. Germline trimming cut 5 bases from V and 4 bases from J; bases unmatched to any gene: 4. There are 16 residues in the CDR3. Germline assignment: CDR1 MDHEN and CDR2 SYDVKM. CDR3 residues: CASSTGLAGRTGELFF. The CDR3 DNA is TGTGCCAGCAGTACGGGACTAGCGGGACGCACCGGGGAGCTGTTTTTT.

DNA for the CDR3: TGTGCCAGCAGTTTCCCAGGGGAGGGGTTCCGGCAAGAGACCCAGTACTTC. Protein product: CASSFPGEGFRQETQYF. The chain has TRBV6-4 and TRBJ2-5; D might be TRBD2 (7 bases). Germline V gene lookup returns CDR1 MRHNA and CDR2 SNTAGT. This CDR3 is built from 17 residues. Deletions cut 5 bases from V and 2 bases from J, with 21 bases between.

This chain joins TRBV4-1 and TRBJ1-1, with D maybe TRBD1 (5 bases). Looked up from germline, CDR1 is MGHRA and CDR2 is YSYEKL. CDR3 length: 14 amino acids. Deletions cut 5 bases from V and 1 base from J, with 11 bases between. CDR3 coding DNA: TGCGCCAGCAGCTATGGACACACGAACACTGAAGCTTTCTTT. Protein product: CASSYGHTNTEAFF.

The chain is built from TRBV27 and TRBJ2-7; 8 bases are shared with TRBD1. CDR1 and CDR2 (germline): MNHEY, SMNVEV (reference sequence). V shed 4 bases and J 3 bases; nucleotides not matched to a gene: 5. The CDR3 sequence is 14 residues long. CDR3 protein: CASSYGQGNYEQYF. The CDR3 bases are TGTGCCAGCAGTTATGGACAGGGTAACTACGAGCAGTACTTC.

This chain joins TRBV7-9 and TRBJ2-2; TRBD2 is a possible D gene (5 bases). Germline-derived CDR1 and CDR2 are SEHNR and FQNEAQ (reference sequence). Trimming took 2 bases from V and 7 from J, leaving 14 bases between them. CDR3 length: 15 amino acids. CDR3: CASSLWAGAVGELFF. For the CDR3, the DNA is TGTGCCAGCAGCTTATGGGCGGGTGCGGTCGGGGAGCTGTTTTTT.

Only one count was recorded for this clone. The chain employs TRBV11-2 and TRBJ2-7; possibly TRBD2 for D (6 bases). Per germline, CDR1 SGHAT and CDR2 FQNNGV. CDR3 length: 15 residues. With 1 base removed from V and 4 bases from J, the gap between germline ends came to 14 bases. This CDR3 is CASSLGTGTQYEQYF. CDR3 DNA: TGTGCCAGCAGCTTAGGGACCGGGACTCAATACGAGCAGTACTTC.

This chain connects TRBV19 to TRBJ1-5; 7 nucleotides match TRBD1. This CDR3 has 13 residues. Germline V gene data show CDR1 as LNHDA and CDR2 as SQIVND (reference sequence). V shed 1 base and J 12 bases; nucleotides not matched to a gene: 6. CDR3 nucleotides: TGTGCCAGTAGTATAGCGGACAGGAGAGACCAGCATTTT. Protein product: CASSIADRRDQHF.

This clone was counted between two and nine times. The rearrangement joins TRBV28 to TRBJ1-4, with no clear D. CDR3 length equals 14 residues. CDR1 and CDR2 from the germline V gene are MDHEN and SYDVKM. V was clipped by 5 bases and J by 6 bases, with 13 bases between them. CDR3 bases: TGTGCCAGCAGTGACGGGAACGGCGATGAAAAACTGTTTTTT. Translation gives CASSDGNGDEKLFF.

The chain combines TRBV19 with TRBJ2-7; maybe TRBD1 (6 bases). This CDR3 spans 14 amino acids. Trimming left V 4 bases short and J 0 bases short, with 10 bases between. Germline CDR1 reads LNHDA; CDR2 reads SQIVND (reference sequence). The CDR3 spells CASSTTGSSYEQYF. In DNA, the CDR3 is TGTGCCAGTAGTACTACAGGGAGCTCCTACGAGCAGTACTTC.

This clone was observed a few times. As DNA, the CDR3 is TGTGCCAGCAGCCCCCTCCGGACAGGGCGTGGGGCCTATGGCTACACCTTC. It is translated as CASSPLRTGRGAYGYTF. The V and J genes are TRBV7-9 and TRBJ1-2; TRBD1 aligns across 8 bases. J was trimmed by 4 bases and V by 5 bases; bases with no gene match: 15. Germline CDR1 reads SEHNR; CDR2 reads FQNEAQ (reference sequence). The length of the CDR3 is 17 residues.

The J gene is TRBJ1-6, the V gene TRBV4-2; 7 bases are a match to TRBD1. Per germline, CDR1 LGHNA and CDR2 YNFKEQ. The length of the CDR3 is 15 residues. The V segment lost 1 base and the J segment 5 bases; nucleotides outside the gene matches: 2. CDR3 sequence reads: CASSQGDRDNSPLHF. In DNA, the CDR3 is TGTGCCAGCAGCCAAGGAGACAGGGATAATTCACCCCTCCACTTT.

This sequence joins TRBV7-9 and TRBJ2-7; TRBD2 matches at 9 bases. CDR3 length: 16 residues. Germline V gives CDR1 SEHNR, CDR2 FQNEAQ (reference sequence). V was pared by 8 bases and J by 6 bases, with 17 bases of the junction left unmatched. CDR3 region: CASSTILIAGAAEQYF. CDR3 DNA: TGTGCCAGCTCAACAATTTTGATAGCGGGAGCAGCCGAGCAGTACTTC.

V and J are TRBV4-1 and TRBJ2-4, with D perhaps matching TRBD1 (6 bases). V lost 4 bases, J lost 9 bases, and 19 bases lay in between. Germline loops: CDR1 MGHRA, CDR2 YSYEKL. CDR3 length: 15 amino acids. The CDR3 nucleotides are TGCGCCAGCAGCCCTTTATCAGGGGAAGTCGGCATTCAGTACTTC. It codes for CASSPLSGEVGIQYF.

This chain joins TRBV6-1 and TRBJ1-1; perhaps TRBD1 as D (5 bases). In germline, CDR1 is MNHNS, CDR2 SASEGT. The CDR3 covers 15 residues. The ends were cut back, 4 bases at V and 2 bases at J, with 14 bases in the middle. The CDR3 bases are TGTGCCAGCAGTGGCTGGAGAAGGACAAACACTGAAGCTTTCTTT. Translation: CASSGWRRTNTEAFF.

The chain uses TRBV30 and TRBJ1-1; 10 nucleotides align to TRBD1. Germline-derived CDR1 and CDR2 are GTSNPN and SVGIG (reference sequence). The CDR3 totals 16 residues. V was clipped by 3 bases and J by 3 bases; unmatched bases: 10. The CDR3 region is CAWRDRGLGRDTEAFF. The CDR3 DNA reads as TGTGCCTGGAGGGACAGGGGGTTAGGTAGGGACACTGAAGCTTTCTTT.